This TCR beta chain was sequenced for a study of blood T cell repertoires in COVID-19. The assay was immunoSEQ multiplex PCR, and TCRdb's table has in-frame clones only and misses some. The sample has some 190,000 clones; nearly 80% are singletons. This clone came up once. V shed 7 bases and J shed 7 bases, with 20 bases lying between them. Germline CDR1 and CDR2: LNHDA and SQIVND (reference sequence). The CDR3 has 14 amino acids. The source is a man in his 60s who had been exposed to COVID-19. Sequenced input: PBMCs or T cells enriched from blood (not recorded which). The chain employs TRBV19 and TRBJ2-7, with a tentative D call TRBD2 (6 bases). The CDR3 nucleotides read TGTGCCAGTAAAAGGTCCGCGGGGTGGGGAGAGCAGTACTTC. Translation gives CASKRSAGWGEQYF.